These 3 T cell receptor beta chains came from one sample sequenced in a study of long-term antiretroviral therapy in people with HIV. The assay used was immunoSEQ (version v3.0), run at survey level. TCRdb keeps only in-frame clones here, not all; method: immunoSEQ multiplex PCR. Here the sample spans 20,000 to 25,000 clones, around nine tenths being singletons. The material sequenced was unsorted PBMCs, taken 0.6 years after starting antiretroviral therapy. Receptors were obtained from a man aged 60-69 years with HIV.

This clone has a single count. The CDR3 here is CASSPWGVNTEAFF. In nucleotides, the CDR3 is TGTGCCAGCTCACCCTGGGGGGTGAACACTGAAGCTTTCTTT. The rearrangement links TRBV18 to TRBJ1-1; TRBD1 is a possible D gene (5 bases). The CDR3 runs to 14 residues. Germline CDR1 is KGHSH and CDR2 is LQKENI. V was pared by 3 bases and J by 0 bases, with 8 bases between. Complete variable domain (other parts from reference TRBV18 and TRBJ1-1): NAGVMQNPRHLVRRRGQEARLRCSPMKGHSHVYWYRQLPEEGLKFMVYLQKENIIDESGMPKERFSAEFPKEGPSILRIQQVVRGDSAAYFCASSPWGVNTEAFFGQGTRLTVV.

The V gene is TRBV7-3, the J gene TRBJ2-4; 7 nucleotides align to TRBD2. The CDR3 is made up of 13 amino acids. CDR1 and CDR2 (germline): SGHTA, FQGTGA. With 2 bases clipped from V and 9 bases from J, the junction kept 4 bases outside the gene matches. CDR3 sequence (DNA): TGTGCCAGCAGCTTATTAGGGGAGGGCATTCAGTACTTC. Amino acid sequence: CASSLLGEGIQYF.

The chain links TRBV6-1 to TRBJ1-5; D is unresolved. V lost 4 bases and J 1 base, leaving 11 bases between the germline ends. The CDR3 totals 15 residues. The germline CDR1 and CDR2 sequences are MNHNS and SASEGT. CDR3 coding DNA: TGTGCCAGCAGTGGTATAAGGGAGAGCAATCAGCCCCAGCATTTT. Translated, it gives CASSGIRESNQPQHF.